One and the same sample provided the 17 T cell receptor beta chains below, sequenced in a study of blood T cell repertoires in COVID-19 (dated by TCRdb to the early 2020s). The library relied on the immunoSEQ multiplex PCR assay. Held by TCRdb, this immuneACCESS table contains in-frame sequences only and omits some clones. Under half of the omission traces to an unresolved V gene where checked; the cause of the rest is unknown. Recorded for this sample are 55,000 or so clones; almost 80% of them occurred a single time. 2.5% to 3.5% of the sample is taken by the ten largest. The sample was peripheral blood. Every receptor here comes from a man between 60 and 75 years old with acute or convalescent COVID-19.

In this sample, this clone turned up a few times. The V call is TRBV9, the J call TRBJ1-4; TRBD1 might be the D (5 bases). Per the germline V gene, CDR1 is SGDLS and CDR2 is YYNGEE. Trimming removed 8 bases at V and 0 bases at J, with 8 bases between. This CDR3 has 13 residues. The CDR3, as DNA: TGTGCCAGTCAGGGATCAACTAATGAAAAACTGTTTTTT. It yields the protein CASQGSTNEKLFF. Full variable domain (remainder filled in from reference TRBV9 and TRBJ1-4): DSGVTQTPKHLITATGQRVTLRCSPRSGDLSVYWYQQSLDQGLQFLIQYYNGEERAKGNILERFSAQQFPDLHSELNLSSLELGDSALYFCASQGSTNEKLFFGSGTQLSVL.

This sequence joins TRBV5-1 and TRBJ2-3, with 7 bases identical to TRBD2. Trimming at V came to 4 bases and at J to 4 bases, leaving 12 bases not matched to a gene. Germline V lookup: CDR1 SGHRS, CDR2 YFSETQ. This CDR3 has 16 amino acids. Written as DNA, the CDR3 is TGCGCCAGCAGCCCCTTAGGGGCGGGGGTTCCAGATACGCAGTATTTT. This codes for CASSPLGAGVPDTQYF. Using reference TRBV5-1 and TRBJ2-3 for the parts outside the CDR3, the full variable domain is KAGVTQTPRYLIKTRGQQVTLSCSPISGHRSVSWYQQTPGQGLQFLFEYFSETQRNKGNFPGRFSGRQFSNSRSEMNVSTLELGDSALYLCASSPLGAGVPDTQYFGPGTRLTVL.

The chain has TRBV29-1 and TRBJ2-5, with a weak D call TRBD2 (5 bases). CDR3 length: 12 amino acids. V was cut by 5 bases and J by 1 base, with 8 bases left in between. Germline V CDR1 and CDR2: SQVTM, ANQGSEA. The CDR3, as DNA: TGCAGCGTTTACAGCGGCCAAGAGACCCAGTACTTC. It encodes CSVYSGQETQYF.

This clone has just one count. The CDR3 loop is CASSFRRGRTQRADTQYF. CDR3 nucleotide sequence: TGTGCCAGCAGTTTTCGGCGGGGGAGGACCCAACGCGCAGATACGCAGTATTTT. The J gene is TRBJ2-3, the V gene TRBV27; 7 nucleotides line up with TRBD2. Germline CDR1 is MNHEY and CDR2 is SMNVEV (reference sequence). V lost 3 bases and J lost 4; bases outside the gene matches: 16. The CDR3 is 18 amino acids.

The CDR3 protein is CASTSERDSSGNTIYF. CDR3 coding DNA: TGTGCCAGCACGTCTGAACGGGACAGCTCTGGAAACACCATATATTTT. This rearrangement joins TRBV25-1 to TRBJ1-3, with 7 bases lining up with TRBD1. This CDR3 contains 16 residues. The trim removed 7 bases at V and 0 bases at J, leaving 9 bases unmatched. Germline CDR1 is MGHDK and CDR2 is SYGVNS.

This chain joins TRBV24-1 and TRBJ1-3; the D is unclear. Trimming left V 2 bases short and J 9 bases short, with 7 bases between. Germline V gene lookup returns CDR1 KGHDR and CDR2 SFDVKD. The CDR3 consists of 12 residues. The CDR3 sequence is CATSDYYGTIYF. DNA of the CDR3: TGTGCCACCAGTGATTACTACGGCACCATATATTTT.

This chain connects TRBV4-1 to TRBJ2-1; 7 bases align to TRBD1. This CDR3 spans 15 amino acids. The germline V gene has CDR1 MGHRA and CDR2 YSYEKL. After removal of 1 base from V and 8 bases from J, the junction contained 8 bases not matched to a gene. The CDR3 bases are TGCGCCAGCAGCCAAGTTTCCAGGGGGAGAGATGAGCAGTTCTTC. Protein: CASSQVSRGRDEQFF.

The chain joins TRBV29-1 to TRBJ1-1, with no clear D. The CDR3 length is 13 residues. Trimming took 3 bases from V and 1 from J, leaving 9 bases between them. The germline V gene has CDR1 SQVTM and CDR2 ANQGSEA. The CDR3 sequence is CSVEGPRNTEAFF. CDR3 coding DNA: TGCAGCGTTGAGGGCCCGAGGAACACTGAAGCTTTCTTT.

The rearrangement links TRBV24-1 to TRBJ2-5; the D gene is possibly TRBD1 (6 bases). Between the trimmed V and J ends, which lost 3 bases and 4 bases, there was a span of 14 bases. The CDR3 runs 15 residues. Germline V lookup: CDR1 KGHDR, CDR2 SFDVKD. The CDR3 is CATSDPGQSPETQYF. The CDR3 bases are TGTGCCACCAGTGATCCGGGACAATCACCAGAGACCCAGTACTTC.

The V gene is TRBV30, the J gene TRBJ1-1, with D possibly matching TRBD1 (6 bases). This CDR3 contains 14 residues. Germline V gives CDR1 GTSNPN, CDR2 SVGIG (reference sequence). V lost 2 bases to trimming and J lost 1 base, with 11 bases between them. The CDR3 protein is CAWSYRDRNTEAFF. CDR3 bases: TGTGCCTGGAGTTACAGGGATAGGAACACTGAAGCTTTCTTT.

This clone was counted a single time. The chain carries TRBV9 and TRBJ2-5, with D uncertain. The V end was cut by 0 bases, the J end by 2 bases, with 5 bases between. The CDR3 contains 13 residues. CDR1 SGDLS and CDR2 YYNGEE come from the germline V gene. CDR3 in amino acids: CASSVATQETQYF. DNA of the CDR3: TGTGCCAGCAGCGTAGCCACTCAAGAGACCCAGTACTTC.

The genes are TRBV7-9 and TRBJ2-2; a weak D match, TRBD1 (5 bases). Looked up from germline, CDR1 is SEHNR and CDR2 is FQNEAQ (reference sequence). The CDR3 is 13 residues long. Trimming shortened V by 7 bases and J by 9 bases, and 15 bases separated the two germline ends. CDR3: CASTVGQGWELFF. DNA of the CDR3: TGTGCCAGCACCGTCGGCCAGGGCTGGGAGCTGTTTTTT.

Turning to this clone: A read error may account for a junction end that differs from germline. The genes are TRBV11-2 and TRBJ1-3; D might be TRBD1 (6 bases). Germline V gene data show CDR1 as SGHAT and CDR2 as FQNNGV. This CDR3 contains 13 residues. CDR3 region: CASSPNPTDRLLF. CDR3 in DNA: TGTGCCAGCAGCCCCAACCCCACCGACAGGTTACTATTT.

CDR3 DNA: TGTGCCAGCAGCCCGGGGAACCTTTACTCTGGGGCCAACGTCCTGACTTTC. It is translated as CASSPGNLYSGANVLTF. The gene calls are TRBV7-2 and TRBJ2-6, with TRBD2 as a possible D gene (5 bases). Germline V gene lookup returns CDR1 SGHTA and CDR2 FQGNSA. V lost 5 bases, J lost 0 bases, and 14 bases lay in between. CDR3 size: 17 residues.

The chain uses TRBV2 and TRBJ2-7; no firm D call. The germline V gene encodes CDR1 SNHLY and CDR2 FYNNEI. There are 13 residues in the CDR3. V was cut by 5 bases and J by 6 bases, with 14 bases left in between. This CDR3 reads CASSKELESEQYF. The CDR3 DNA sequence: TGTGCCAGCAGTAAGGAGCTTGAAAGCGAGCAGTACTTC.

This chain uses TRBV9 with TRBJ1-4; 9 bases are a match to TRBD1. The CDR3 covers 15 residues. From germline, CDR1 is SGDLS and CDR2 YYNGEE. The ends lost 6 bases at V and 7 bases at J; junction bases unmatched: 10. The CDR3 sequence: CASTRGGTGSEKLFF. CDR3 bases: TGTGCCAGCACCCGGGGGGGGACAGGGTCTGAAAAACTGTTTTTT.

The chain has TRBV28 and TRBJ1-2; a possible D gene is TRBD1 (6 bases). This CDR3 comprises 15 residues. Germline loops: CDR1 MDHEN, CDR2 SYDVKM. Trimming pared 6 bases from V and 4 bases from J, leaving 18 bases between. CDR3 sequence reads: CASRLYLDSLYGYTF. CDR3 bases: TGTGCCAGCAGACTCTACCTGGACAGTCTCTATGGCTACACCTTC.